This TCR beta chain was identified in a study of T-cell memory formation after mild COVID-19. One entry per CDR3 protein, called by TCRdb with MiXCR from the 5' RACE reads. This table holds 85,000 to 130,000 distinct CDR3 sequences, around 12% found once. The CDR3 has 14 residues. The germline gives CDR1 MGHRA, CDR2 YSYEKL. J was trimmed by 8 bases and V by 0 bases; bases with no gene match: 4. This clonotype has just a few counts. This TCR derives from an adult woman who had mild COVID-19 (a few samples of this study predate the infection). Cell type and time point are not known. Sequencing input: PBMCs or a T cell subset sorted from them (not recorded which). The chain is built from TRBV4-1 and TRBJ2-1, with TRBD2 matching over 7 bases. CDR3 sequence: CASSQDWGGDEQFF. Written as DNA, the CDR3 is TGCGCCAGCAGCCAAGATTGGGGGGGTGATGAGCAGTTCTTC.